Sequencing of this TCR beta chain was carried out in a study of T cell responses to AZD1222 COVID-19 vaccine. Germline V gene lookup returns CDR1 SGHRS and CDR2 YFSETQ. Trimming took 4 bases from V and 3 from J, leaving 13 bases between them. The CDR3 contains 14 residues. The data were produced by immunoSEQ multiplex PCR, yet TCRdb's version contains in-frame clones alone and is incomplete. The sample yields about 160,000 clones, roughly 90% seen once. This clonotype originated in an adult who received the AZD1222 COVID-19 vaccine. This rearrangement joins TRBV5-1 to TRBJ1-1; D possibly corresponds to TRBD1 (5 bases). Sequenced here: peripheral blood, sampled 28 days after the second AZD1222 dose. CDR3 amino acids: CASSLGVGDTEAFF. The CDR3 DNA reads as TGCGCCAGCAGCCTAGGGGTTGGGGACACTGAAGCTTTCTTT.